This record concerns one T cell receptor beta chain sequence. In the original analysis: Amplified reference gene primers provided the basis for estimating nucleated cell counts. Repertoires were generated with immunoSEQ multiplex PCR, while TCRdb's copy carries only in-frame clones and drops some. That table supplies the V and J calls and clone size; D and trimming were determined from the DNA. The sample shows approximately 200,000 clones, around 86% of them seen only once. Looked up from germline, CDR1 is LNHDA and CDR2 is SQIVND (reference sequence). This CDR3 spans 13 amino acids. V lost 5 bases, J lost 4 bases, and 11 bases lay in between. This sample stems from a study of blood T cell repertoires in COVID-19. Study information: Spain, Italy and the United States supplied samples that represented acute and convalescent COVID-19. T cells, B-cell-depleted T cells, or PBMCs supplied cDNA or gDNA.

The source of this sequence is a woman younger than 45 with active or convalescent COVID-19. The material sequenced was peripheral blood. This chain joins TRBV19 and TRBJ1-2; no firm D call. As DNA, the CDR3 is TGTGCCAGTAGTCCCTTGAGCGCCTATGGCTACACCTTC. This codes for CASSPLSAYGYTF.